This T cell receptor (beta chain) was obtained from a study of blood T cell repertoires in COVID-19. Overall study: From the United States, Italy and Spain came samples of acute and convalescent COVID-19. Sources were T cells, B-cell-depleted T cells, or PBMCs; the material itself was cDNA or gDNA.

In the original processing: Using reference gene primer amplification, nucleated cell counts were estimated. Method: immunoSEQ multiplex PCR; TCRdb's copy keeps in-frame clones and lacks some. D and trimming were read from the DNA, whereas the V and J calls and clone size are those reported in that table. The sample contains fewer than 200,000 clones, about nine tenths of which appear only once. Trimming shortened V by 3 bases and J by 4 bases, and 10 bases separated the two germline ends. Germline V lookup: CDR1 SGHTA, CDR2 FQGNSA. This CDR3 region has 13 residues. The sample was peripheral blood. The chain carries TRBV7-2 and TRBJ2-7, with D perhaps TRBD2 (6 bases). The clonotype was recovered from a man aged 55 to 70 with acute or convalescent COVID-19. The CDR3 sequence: CASSFSGPYEQYF. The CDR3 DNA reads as TGTGCCAGCAGCTTTAGCGGCCCATACGAGCAGTACTTC.